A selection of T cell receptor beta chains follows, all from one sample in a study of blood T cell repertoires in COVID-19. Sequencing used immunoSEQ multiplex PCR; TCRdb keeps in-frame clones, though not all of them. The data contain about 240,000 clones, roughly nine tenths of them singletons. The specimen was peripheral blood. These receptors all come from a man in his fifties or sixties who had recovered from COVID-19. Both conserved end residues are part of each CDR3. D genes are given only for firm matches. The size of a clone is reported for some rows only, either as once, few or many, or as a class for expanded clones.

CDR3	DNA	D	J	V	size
CASSLGITGELFF	TGTGCCAGCAGCCTCGGGATTACCGGGGAGCTGTTTTTT	-	TRBJ2-2	TRBV5-4	-
CASSMFDSTVQPQHF	TGTGCCAGTAGTATGTTTGACAGTACAGTTCAGCCCCAGCATTTT	-	TRBJ1-5	TRBV19	-
CASSWGQGGTGKLFF	TGTGCCAGTTCCTGGGGACAGGGGGGGACCGGAAAACTGTTTTTT	TRBD1	TRBJ1-4	TRBV7-2	-
CASSLLGEGYTF	TGTGCCAGCAGCCTCCTCGGGGAAGGCTACACCTTC	-	TRBJ1-2	TRBV5-5	-
CASSPDSPNYGYTF	TGTGCCAGCTCACCAGACAGTCCTAACTATGGCTACACCTTC	-	TRBJ1-2	TRBV18	-
CASSVESNTEAFF	TGTGCCAGCAGTGTAGAGTCGAACACTGAAGCTTTCTTT	-	TRBJ1-1	TRBV2	-
CASGLFEAPRAFF	TGTGCTAGTGGTTTGTTTGAGGCGCCGAGGGCTTTCTTT	-	TRBJ1-1	TRBV12-5	-
CALAGGNTDTQYF	TGTGCCTTAGCGGGGGGGAACACAGATACGCAGTATTTT	TRBD2	TRBJ2-3	TRBV30	once
CASSLGQGMNTEAFF	TGTGCCAGCTCACTCGGACAGGGGATGAACACTGAAGCTTTCTTT	TRBD1	TRBJ1-1	TRBV18	-
CASRNLQGGKVTEAFF	TGTGCCAGTAGGAACTTACAGGGCGGTAAAGTCACTGAAGCTTTCTTT	-	TRBJ1-1	TRBV19	-
CAMTGLTEAFF	TGCGCTATGACAGGTCTAACTGAAGCTTTCTTT	-	TRBJ1-1	TRBV10-1	few
CASSQLAIPYNEQFF	TGTGCCAGCAGCCAACTAGCCATCCCTTACAATGAGCAGTTCTTC	-	TRBJ2-1	TRBV3-1/TRBV3-2	-
CASAQYQGHYGYTF	TGTGCCAGCGCCCAGTACCAGGGTCACTATGGCTACACCTTC	-	TRBJ1-2	TRBV5-6	-
CASSTGRAGELFF	TGTGCCAGCAGTACAGGGAGAGCCGGGGAGCTGTTTTTT	-	TRBJ2-2	TRBV3-1/TRBV3-2	many
CASSEAPLAGGTDTQYF	TGTGCCAGCAGTGAAGCCCCCCTAGCGGGGGGCACAGATACGCAGTATTTT	TRBD2	TRBJ2-3	TRBV6-1	-
CASSLPGGNTEAFF	TGTGCCAGCAGCTTGCCAGGGGGGAACACTGAAGCTTTCTTT	TRBD1	TRBJ1-1	TRBV5-4	-
CAISDFNSPLHF	TGTGCCATCAGTGACTTTAATTCACCCCTCCACTTT	-	TRBJ1-6	TRBV10-3	-
CATTRFAQDRGLGIQYF	TGTGCCACCACACGTTTCGCTCAGGACAGGGGATTAGGCATTCAGTACTTC	TRBD1	TRBJ2-4	TRBV27	-
CASSLGEEQFF	TGTGCCAGCAGCTTAGGGGAGGAGCAGTTCTTC	-	TRBJ2-1	TRBV7-9	-
CASSQDPTGGTNEKLFF	TGTGCCAGCAGCCAGGACCCGACAGGTGGAACTAATGAAAAACTGTTTTTT	-	TRBJ1-4	TRBV4-2	-
CASRRGGSADTQYF	TGTGCCAGTAGAAGAGGGGGCAGCGCAGATACGCAGTATTTT	TRBD1	TRBJ2-3	TRBV19	-
CASSLLHLNYGYTF	TGTGCCAGCAGCCTCTTACACCTTAACTATGGCTACACCTTC	-	TRBJ1-2	TRBV7-8	-
CASSLQGGQPQHF	TGCGCCAGCAGCTTACAGGGCGGCCAGCCCCAGCATTTT	-	TRBJ1-5	TRBV5-1	-
CASSLEGQATTEAFF	TGCGCCAGCAGCTTGGAGGGACAGGCGACCACTGAAGCTTTCTTT	TRBD1	TRBJ1-1	TRBV5-1	-
CASSLAGPRGSALHF	TGTGCCAGCAGCTTAGCAGGCCCCAGGGGGTCGGCCCTCCACTTT	TRBD1	TRBJ1-6	TRBV7-6	-
CASRAAVGAASRTQYF	TGTGCCAGCAGGGCCGCTGTGGGGGCCGCATCTCGGACCCAGTACTTC	-	TRBJ2-5	TRBV5-8	-
CASSGDRGPGNTIYF	TGTGCCAGCAGTGGGGACAGGGGTCCCGGAAACACCATATATTTT	TRBD1	TRBJ1-3	TRBV2	few